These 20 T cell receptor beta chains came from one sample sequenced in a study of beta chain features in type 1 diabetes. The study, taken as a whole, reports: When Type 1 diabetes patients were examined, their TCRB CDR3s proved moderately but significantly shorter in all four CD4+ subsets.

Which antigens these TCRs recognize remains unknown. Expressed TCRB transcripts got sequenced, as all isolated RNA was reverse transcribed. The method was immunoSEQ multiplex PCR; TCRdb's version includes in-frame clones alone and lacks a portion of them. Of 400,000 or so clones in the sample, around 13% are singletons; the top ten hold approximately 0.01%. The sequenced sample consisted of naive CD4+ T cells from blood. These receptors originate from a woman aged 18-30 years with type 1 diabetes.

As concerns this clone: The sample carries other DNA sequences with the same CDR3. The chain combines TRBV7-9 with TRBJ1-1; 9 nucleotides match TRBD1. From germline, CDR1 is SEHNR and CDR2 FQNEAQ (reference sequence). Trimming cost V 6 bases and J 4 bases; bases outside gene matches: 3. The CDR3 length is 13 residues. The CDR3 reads CASRPTGGTEAFF. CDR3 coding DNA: TGTGCCAGCAGACCGACAGGGGGCACTGAAGCTTTCTTT. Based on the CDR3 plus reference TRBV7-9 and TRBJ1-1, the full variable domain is DTGVSQNPRHKITKRGQNVTFRCDPISEHNRLYWYRQTLGQGPEFLTYFQNEAQLEKSRLLSDRFSAERPKGSFSTLEIQRTEQGDSAMYLCASRPTGGTEAFFGQGTRLTVV.

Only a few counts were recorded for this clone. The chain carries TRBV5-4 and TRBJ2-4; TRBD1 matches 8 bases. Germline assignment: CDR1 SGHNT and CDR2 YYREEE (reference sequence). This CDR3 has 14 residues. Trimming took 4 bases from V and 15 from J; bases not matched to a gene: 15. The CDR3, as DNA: TGTGCCAGCAGCAAACGGCAGGGGGCCGGCGGGTGGTACTTC. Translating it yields CASSKRQGAGGWYF.

The CDR3 loop is CASSPRGQTQETQYF. As DNA, the CDR3 is TGTGCCAGCTCACCACGCGGACAGACCCAAGAGACCCAGTACTTC. This chain joins TRBV18 and TRBJ2-5, with D perhaps matching TRBD1 (6 bases). Germline V gives CDR1 KGHSH, CDR2 LQKENI. The V and J ends lost 1 base and 1 base respectively, with 10 bases between them. The CDR3 spans 15 residues.

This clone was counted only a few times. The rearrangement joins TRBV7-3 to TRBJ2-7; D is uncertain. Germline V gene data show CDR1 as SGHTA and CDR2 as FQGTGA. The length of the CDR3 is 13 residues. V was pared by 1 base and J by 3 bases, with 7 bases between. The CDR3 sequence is CASSLIRDYEQYF. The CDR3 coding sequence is TGTGCCAGCAGCTTAATCCGCGACTACGAGCAGTACTTC.

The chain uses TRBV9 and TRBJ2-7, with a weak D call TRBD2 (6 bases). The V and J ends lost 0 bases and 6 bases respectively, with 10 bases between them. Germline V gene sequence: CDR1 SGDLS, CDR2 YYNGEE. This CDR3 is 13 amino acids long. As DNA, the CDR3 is TGTGCCAGCAGCGTAGCTCGCGGGACCGAGCAGTACTTC. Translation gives CASSVARGTEQYF.

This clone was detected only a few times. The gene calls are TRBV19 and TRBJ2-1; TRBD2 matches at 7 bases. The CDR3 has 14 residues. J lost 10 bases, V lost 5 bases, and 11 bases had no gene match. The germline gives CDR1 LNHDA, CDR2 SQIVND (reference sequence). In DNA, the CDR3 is TGTGCCAGTAGTCCGTCGGGAGGACGTAGGGAGCAGTTCTTC. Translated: CASSPSGGRREQFF.

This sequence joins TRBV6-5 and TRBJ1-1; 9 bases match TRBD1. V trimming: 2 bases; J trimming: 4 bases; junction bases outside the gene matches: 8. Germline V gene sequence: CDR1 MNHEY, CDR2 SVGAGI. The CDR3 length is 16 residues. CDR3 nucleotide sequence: TGTGCCAGCAGTTACCGTTACAGGGGGCGCGGCACTGAAGCTTTCTTT. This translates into CASSYRYRGRGTEAFF.

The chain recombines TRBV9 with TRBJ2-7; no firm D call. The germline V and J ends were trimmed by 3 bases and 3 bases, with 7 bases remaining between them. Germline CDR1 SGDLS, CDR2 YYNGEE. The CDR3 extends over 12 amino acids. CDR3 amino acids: CASSASNYEQYF. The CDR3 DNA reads TGTGCCAGCAGCGCCTCTAACTACGAGCAGTACTTC.

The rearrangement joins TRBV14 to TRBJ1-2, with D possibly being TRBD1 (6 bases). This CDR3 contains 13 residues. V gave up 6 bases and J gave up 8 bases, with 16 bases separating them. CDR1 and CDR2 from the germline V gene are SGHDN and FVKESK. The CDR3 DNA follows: TGTGCCAGCAGGTGTCGGGGGGCAAAAGGCTACACCTTC. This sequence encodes CASRCRGAKGYTF.

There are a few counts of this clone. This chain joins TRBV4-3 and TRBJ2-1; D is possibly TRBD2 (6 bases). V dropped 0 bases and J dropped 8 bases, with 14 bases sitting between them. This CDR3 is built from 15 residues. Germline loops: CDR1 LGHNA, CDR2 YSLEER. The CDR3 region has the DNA TGCGCCAGCAGCCAAGACGGGACTGGGGTTTATGAGCAGTTCTTC. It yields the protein CASSQDGTGVYEQFF.

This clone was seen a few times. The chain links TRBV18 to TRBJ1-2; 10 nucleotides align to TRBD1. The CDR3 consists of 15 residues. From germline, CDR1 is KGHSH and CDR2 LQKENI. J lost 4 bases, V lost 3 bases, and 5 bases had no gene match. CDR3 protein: CASSPGTGEVYGYTF. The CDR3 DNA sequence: TGTGCCAGCTCACCGGGGACAGGGGAAGTCTATGGCTACACCTTC.

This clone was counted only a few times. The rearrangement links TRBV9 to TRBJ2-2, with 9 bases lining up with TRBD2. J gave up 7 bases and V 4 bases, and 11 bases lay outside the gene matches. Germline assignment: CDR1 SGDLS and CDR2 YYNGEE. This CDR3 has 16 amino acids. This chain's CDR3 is CASSISRLAVFGELFF. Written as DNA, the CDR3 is TGTGCCAGCAGCATCTCCCGACTAGCGGTTTTCGGGGAGCTGTTTTTT. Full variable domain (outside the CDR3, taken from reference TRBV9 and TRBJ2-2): DSGVTQTPKHLITATGQRVTLRCSPRSGDLSVYWYQQSLDQGLQFLIQYYNGEERAKGNILERFSAQQFPDLHSELNLSSLELGDSALYFCASSISRLAVFGELFFGEGSRLTVL.

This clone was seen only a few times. CDR3 loop: CASSLEGFSHRGAFF. For the CDR3, the DNA is TGTGCCAGCAGCCTCGAGGGATTCTCCCACAGGGGAGCTTTCTTT. The chain combines TRBV5-4 with TRBJ1-1; 7 positions match TRBD1. V lost 4 bases and J lost 10; bases outside the gene matches: 16. CDR3 length: 15 amino acids. CDR1 is SGHNT, CDR2 YYREEE, per germline (reference sequence).

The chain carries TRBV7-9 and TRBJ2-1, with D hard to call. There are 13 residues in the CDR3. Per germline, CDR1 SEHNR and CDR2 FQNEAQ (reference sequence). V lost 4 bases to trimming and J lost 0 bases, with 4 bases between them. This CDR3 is CASSSYSYNEQFF. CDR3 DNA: TGTGCCAGCAGCTCGTACTCCTACAATGAGCAGTTCTTC.

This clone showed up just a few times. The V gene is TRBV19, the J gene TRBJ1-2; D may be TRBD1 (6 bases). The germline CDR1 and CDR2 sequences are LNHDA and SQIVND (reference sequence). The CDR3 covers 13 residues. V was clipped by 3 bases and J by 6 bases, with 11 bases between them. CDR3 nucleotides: TGTGCCAGTAGTATCGGCAGGGGTAATGGCTACACCTTC. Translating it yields CASSIGRGNGYTF.

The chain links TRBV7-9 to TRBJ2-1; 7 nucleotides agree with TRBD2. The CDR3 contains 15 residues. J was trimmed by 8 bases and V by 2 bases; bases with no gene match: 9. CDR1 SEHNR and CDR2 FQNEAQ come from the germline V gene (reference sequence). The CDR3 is CASSLFAGAGDEQFF. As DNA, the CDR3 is TGTGCCAGCAGCTTATTTGCGGGAGCTGGGGATGAGCAGTTCTTC.

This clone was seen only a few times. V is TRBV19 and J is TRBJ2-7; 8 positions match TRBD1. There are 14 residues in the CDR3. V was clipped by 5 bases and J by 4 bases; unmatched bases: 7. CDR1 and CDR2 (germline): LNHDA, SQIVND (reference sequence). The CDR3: CASSPPDRVYEQYF. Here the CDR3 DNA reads TGTGCCAGTAGTCCACCGGACAGGGTGTACGAGCAGTACTTC.

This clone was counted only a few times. The CDR3 bases are TGCGCCAGCGCCGGGGGACTCGAGACCCAGTACTTC. Protein: CASAGGLETQYF. J is TRBJ2-5 and V is TRBV5-1; TRBD2 is a possible D gene (6 bases). Looked up from germline, CDR1 is SGHRS and CDR2 is YFSETQ. The CDR3 length is 12 residues. V was pared by 7 bases and J by 5 bases, with 12 bases between.

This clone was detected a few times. In nucleotides, the CDR3 is TGTGCCAGCAGTGATACGGCGGGCCCTAACGAGCAGTACTTC. It codes for CASSDTAGPNEQYF. The chain employs TRBV2 and TRBJ2-7; maybe TRBD2 (5 bases). There are 14 residues in the CDR3. V was cut by 3 bases and J by 5 bases, with 14 bases left in between. Germline-derived CDR1 and CDR2 are SNHLY and FYNNEI.

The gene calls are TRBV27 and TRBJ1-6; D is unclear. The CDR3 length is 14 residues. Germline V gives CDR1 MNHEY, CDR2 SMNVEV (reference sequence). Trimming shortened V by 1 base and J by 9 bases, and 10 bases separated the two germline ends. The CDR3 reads CASSLYSGGSPLHF. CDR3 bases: TGTGCCAGCAGTTTATACTCTGGAGGTTCACCCCTCCACTTT.